Each of the 8 T cell receptor beta chains below was sequenced from the same sample in a study of immune evolution from preneoplasia to lung adenocarcinoma (dated by TCRdb to the early 2020s). Libraries were made using the immunoSEQ multiplex PCR assay. This is the immuneACCESS table as TCRdb keeps it, with only in-frame sequences that have V and J called. A part of the clones is gone; compared with another copy, unresolved V genes explain less than half, and the rest is unexplained. Present in this sample are 3,000 or so clones, 85% to 90% of which were seen just once. Around 8.4% of the sample is in the top ten clones. Sequenced sample: FFPE adjacent normal lung tissue. The source of these receptors is a person aged 60-80 years with lung adenocarcinoma.

The rearrangement links TRBV18 to TRBJ1-3; no firm D call. Trimming took 0 bases from V and 3 from J, leaving 6 bases between them. Germline CDR1 and CDR2: KGHSH and LQKENI. CDR3 size: 14 residues. The DNA of the CDR3 is TGTGCCAGCTCACCACCGTCACTTGGAAACACCATATATTTT. This sequence encodes CASSPPSLGNTIYF.

CDR3 DNA sequence: TGTGCCAGCAGCCAACGTGGACAGGGCCCCTACGAGCAGTACTTC. It specifies CASSQRGQGPYEQYF. This sequence joins TRBV7-3 and TRBJ2-7; 8 bases are shared with TRBD1. This CDR3 has 15 amino acids. Germline values: CDR1 SGHTA, CDR2 FQGTGA. J lost 2 bases, V lost 5 bases, and 8 bases had no gene match. The variable domain in full, with the rest retrieved from reference TRBV7-3 and TRBJ2-7, is GAGVSQTPSNKVTEKGKYVELRCDPISGHTALYWYRQSLGQGPEFLIYFQGTGAADDSGLPNDRFFAVRPEGSVSTLKIQRTERGDSAVYLCASSQRGQGPYEQYFGPGTRLTVT.

This clone has only one observation. The chain has TRBV5-6 and TRBJ2-7, with 8 bases matching TRBD1. Looked up from germline, CDR1 is SGHDT and CDR2 is YYEEEE. The trim removed 4 bases at V and 0 bases at J, leaving 6 bases unmatched. The CDR3 runs to 15 residues. The CDR3 nucleotides are TGTGCCAGCAGCAGGACCGGGACAGGCTCCTACGAGCAGTACTTC. Translated, it gives CASSRTGTGSYEQYF.

This clone came up once. The chain employs TRBV29-1 and TRBJ2-1; D not certain. The germline CDR1 and CDR2 sequences are SQVTM and ANQGSEA. V shed 4 bases and J shed 4 bases, with 14 bases lying between them. The CDR3 spans 14 residues. The CDR3 loop is CSVGGLVAYNEQFF. The CDR3 nucleotides read TGCAGCGTTGGAGGCCTGGTGGCGTACAATGAGCAGTTCTTC.

The chain couples TRBV18 to TRBJ2-7, with D tentatively TRBD2 (5 bases). V gave up 2 bases and J gave up 6 bases, with 5 bases separating them. The CDR3 contains 11 residues. In germline, CDR1 is KGHSH, CDR2 LQKENI. The CDR3 region is CASSPGGEQYF. In DNA, the CDR3 is TGTGCCAGCTCACCAGGAGGCGAGCAGTACTTC.

V gene TRBV6-1 combines with J gene TRBJ1-1; D not certain. Germline assignment: CDR1 MNHNS and CDR2 SASEGT. V was shortened by 5 bases and J by 2 bases, with 3 bases between the two germline ends. CDR3 size: 11 residues. The CDR3 coding sequence is TGTGCCAGCAGTAGAAACACTGAAGCTTTCTTT. It yields the protein CASSRNTEAFF.

The chain links TRBV7-9 to TRBJ1-3; no definite D call. Germline V gives CDR1 SEHNR, CDR2 FQNEAQ (reference sequence). The CDR3 is 15 residues long. Trimming took off 1 base at V and 2 bases at J, with 9 bases between the two ends. The CDR3 is CASSLEGGAGNTIYF. Written as DNA, the CDR3 is TGTGCCAGCAGCTTAGAAGGCGGGGCTGGAAACACCATATATTTT.

The chain has TRBV9 and TRBJ2-2; weak D call: TRBD2 (5 bases). Germline loops: CDR1 SGDLS, CDR2 YYNGEE. The CDR3 has 12 residues. Trimming removed 3 bases from V and 15 bases from J, with 15 bases in between. DNA for the CDR3: TGTGCCAGCAGCGCGACGGGGAGAAGCTTGTTTTTT. This sequence encodes CASSATGRSLFF.